Listed here is a single T cell receptor (beta chain). What it binds is unknown. No conserved phenylalanine or tryptophan is present at the end of the CDR3, so a read error is the likely explanation. These data originate in a study of regulatory T cells in long-lasting Graves disease. General study findings and limits: TCR diversity was lower in persistent Graves' patients (versus newly diagnosed ones).

The TCR beta library used iRepertoire HTBI primers with Arm-PCR amplification of CDR3. MiXCR was run by TCRdb on the multiplex PCR reads, yielding one entry per CDR3 protein. Of about 440,000 distinct CDR3 sequences in the sample, 16% were seen once. Time point meaning: newly diagnosed GD, antithyroid drugs for less than 3 months. From PBMCs, RNA was extracted and then used to make the TCR library. The same data also went into a second study, on T cells in Graves' hyperthyroidism and ophthalmopathy.

The material sequenced was peripheral blood mononuclear cells (PBMCs), taken at new diagnosis, from a patient treated with antithyroid drugs. The clonotype comes from a woman in her 30s with Graves disease.

The CDR3 region has the DNA TGTGCCAGCAGCTCCGACAGGGCGGAGACCCAGTACCTC. It specifies CASSSDRAETQYL. This chain uses TRBV7-2 with TRBJ2-5; 7 bases fit TRBD1. Trimming at V came to 4 bases and at J to 5 bases, leaving 4 bases not matched to a gene. This CDR3 contains 13 residues. CDR1 and CDR2 (germline): SGHTA, FQGNSA.